This record concerns one TCR beta chain sequence. The antigen remains unidentified. Deletions cut 3 bases from V and 3 bases from J, with 6 bases between. CDR3 length: 12 amino acids. CDR1 is DFQATT and CDR2 is SNEGSKA in the germline V gene (reference sequence). This record comes from a study of identical twins. A universal primer site was created by template switching, with the cDNA bearing unique molecular identifiers. TCRdb ran MiXCR on the 5' RACE reads and lists one entry per CDR3 protein. In the table there are some 630,000 distinct CDR3 sequences, less than 9% of which are singletons. Donors were all healthy Caucasians. Study-level points and caveats: Twins shared beta out-of-frame sequences in excess, but this excess was weaker.

A further study also used this sample, focusing on yellow fever vaccine responses in identical twins.

Sequenced: PBMCs. The chain combines TRBV20-1 with TRBJ2-1; D unclear. The receptor was derived from a young woman in good health. CDR3 loop: CSASLGYNEQFF. The CDR3 DNA is TGCAGTGCTAGCTTGGGCTACAATGAGCAGTTCTTC.